Listed below are T cell receptor beta chains from one sample, sequenced in a study of shared clonotypes between healthy human individuals. Libraries were prepared by immunoSEQ multiplex PCR; TCRdb keeps only in-frame clonotypes and omits some of them. This sample has 950,000 to 1,100,000 clones, with roughly 80% found just once. The sequenced sample was memory CD4+ T cells sorted from blood. The receptors were sampled from a man between 18 and 29 years old in good health. CDR3s include the opening cysteine and the closing phenylalanine or tryptophan. D genes are given only for firm matches. Size is omitted from some rows. Given values are once, few, many or a class for expanded clones.

J,length,D,size,V,CDR3,DNA
TRBJ2-1,15,TRBD2,.,TRBV7-3,CASSPPGTSGGEQFF,TGTGCCAGCAGCCCTCCCGGGACTAGCGGGGGCGAGCAGTTCTTC
TRBJ2-1,13,.,.,TRBV30,CAWSVTSSHEQFF,TGTGCCTGGAGTGTTACTAGCTCCCATGAGCAGTTCTTC
TRBJ2-6,18,TRBD2,.,TRBV5-1,CASSLNFLAGAGANVLTF,TGCGCCAGCAGCTTAAATTTCCTAGCGGGAGCTGGGGCCAACGTCCTGACTTTC
TRBJ1-1,18,.,.,TRBV5-6,CASSSTIGTFFWYGEAFF,TGTGCCAGCAGTTCGACAATAGGGACATTTTTTTGGTACGGTGAAGCTTTCTTT
TRBJ2-7,14,.,.,TRBV27,CASSLQVGPNEQYF,TGTGCCAGCAGTTTGCAGGTGGGGCCTAACGAGCAGTACTTC
TRBJ2-1,13,.,.,TRBV6-1,CASILTVPSEQFF,TGTGCCAGCATTTTGACAGTTCCCAGTGAGCAGTTCTTC
TRBJ2-5,16,TRBD2,.,TRBV5-1,CASSLTSGGFVKTQYF,TGCGCCAGCAGCTTGACTAGCGGGGGGTTTGTAAAGACCCAGTACTTC
TRBJ2-3,15,.,.,TRBV5-6,CASSLGATVTDTQYF,TGTGCCAGCAGCTTGGGTGCGACAGTCACAGATACGCAGTATTTT
TRBJ1-1,13,.,few,TRBV2,CASSVQMNTEAFF,TGTGCCAGCAGTGTGCAGATGAACACTGAAGCTTTCTTT
TRBJ1-2,13,.,.,TRBV18,CASSPQESYGYTF,TGTGCCAGCTCACCCCAGGAGAGCTATGGCTACACCTTC